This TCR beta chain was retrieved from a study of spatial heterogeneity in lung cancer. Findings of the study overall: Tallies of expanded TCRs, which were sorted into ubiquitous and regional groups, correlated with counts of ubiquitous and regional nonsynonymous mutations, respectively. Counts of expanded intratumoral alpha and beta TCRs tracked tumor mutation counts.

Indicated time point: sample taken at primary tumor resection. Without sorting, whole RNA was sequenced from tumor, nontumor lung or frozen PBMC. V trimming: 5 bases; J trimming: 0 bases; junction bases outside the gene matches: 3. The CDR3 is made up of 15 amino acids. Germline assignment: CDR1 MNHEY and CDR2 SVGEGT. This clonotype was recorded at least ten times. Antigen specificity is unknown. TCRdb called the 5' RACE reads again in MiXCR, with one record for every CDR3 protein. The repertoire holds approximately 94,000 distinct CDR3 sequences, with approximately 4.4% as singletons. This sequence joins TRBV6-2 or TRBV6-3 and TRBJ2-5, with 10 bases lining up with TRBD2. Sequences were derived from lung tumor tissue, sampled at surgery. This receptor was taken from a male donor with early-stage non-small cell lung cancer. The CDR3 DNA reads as TGTGCCAGCAGTCCTGGACTAGCGGACCAAGAGACCCAGTACTTC. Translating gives CASSPGLADQETQYF.